This T cell receptor beta chain derives from a study of response to subunit inactivated influenza vaccine. TCRdb re-called the RT-PCR reads through MiXCR, storing one row per CDR3 protein. The table shows about 610,000 distinct CDR3 sequences, with 11% to 15% occurring only once. The CDR3 has 12 amino acids. V shed 2 bases and J 11 bases; nucleotides not matched to a gene: 5. Per germline, CDR1 LGHNT and CDR2 FRNRAP. This clonotype was detected a few times. Material: PBMCs from blood, obtained 11 to 12 days after vaccination. This receptor was taken from a man aged 45-65 years who received an inactivated influenza vaccine. This chain joins TRBV12-5 and TRBJ1-1; 7 bases align to TRBD1. CDR3 sequence reads: CASGLKGQSAFF. In nucleotides, the CDR3 is TGTGCTAGTGGTTTGAAGGGACAGTCGGCTTTCTTT.